This T cell receptor (beta chain) was obtained from a study of identical twins. Study-wide results and limits: The models gave estimates that fell short of the out-of-frame TCR alpha sharing seen in monozygotic twins. The authors drew conclusions from cross-sectional statistical analysis rather than following the same donors.

Comments on this clonotype: Its specificity is unknown.

TCRdb reprocessed the 5' RACE reads via MiXCR and lists one record per CDR3 protein. The data contain around 1.7 million distinct CDR3 sequences, roughly 35% of them singletons. CDR1 and CDR2 from the germline V gene are SNHLY and FYNNEI. The CDR3 has 17 amino acids. With 7 bases clipped from V and 2 bases from J, the junction kept 15 bases outside the gene matches. The chain recombines TRBV2 with TRBJ2-3, with 7 bases fitting TRBD2. The specimen sequenced was cord blood. This sequence originates from a newborn girl in good health. DNA for the CDR3: TGTGCCAGCAACCTCCCAAGGGCTAGCGGTACCACAGATACGCAGTATTTT. The encoded protein is CASNLPRASGTTDTQYF.